The rows below give T cell receptor beta chains drawn from one sample of a study of T cells after yellow fever vaccination. TCRdb reprocessed the 5' RACE reads with MiXCR, giving one entry per CDR3 protein. The table records about 140,000 distinct CDR3 sequences, 5% to 7.5% of them present only once. This specimen consisted of CD4+ T cells sorted from PBMCs, obtained 10 days after the yellow fever booster vaccination. These receptors originate from a man in his thirties or forties who received the YFV17D yellow fever vaccine. CDR3s include the opening cysteine and the closing phenylalanine or tryptophan. D genes are given only for firm matches. Expanded clones are given a class, and other clones once, few, many or no size at all.

>TRBV7-9|TRBJ2-5|many|NA
TGTGGAGCGGTGAGCCAAGAGACCCAGTACTTC
CGAVSQETQYF
>TRBV4-3|TRBJ2-1|many|TRBD2
TGCGCCAGCAGCCAAGATGTCGGGCTAGCGGGAGGGAATGAGCAGTTCTTC
CASSQDVGLAGGNEQFF
>TRBV12-3/TRBV12-4|TRBJ2-5|many|NA
TGTGCCAGCAGTTTTGATAGACAAGAGACCCAGTACTTC
CASSFDRQETQYF
>TRBV6-2/TRBV6-3|TRBJ2-2|many|TRBD1
TGTGCCAGCAGAAAGGGGACAGGGGAGTGGACCGGGGAGCTGTTTTTT
CASRKGTGEWTGELFF
>TRBV6-5|TRBJ2-5|NA|TRBD2
TGTGCCAGCAGTTACCGGGCTAGCGGGATGGAGACCCAGTACTTC
CASSYRASGMETQYF
>TRBV28|TRBJ2-7|many|TRBD2
TGTGCCAGCAGTTTATCTAGCGGGGGGTCGGCCTACGAGCAGTACTTC
CASSLSSGGSAYEQYF
>TRBV7-9|TRBJ2-2|many|TRBD2
TGTGCCAGCAGCGCCGGACTAGCGGGAACCACCGGGGAGCTGTTTTTT
CASSAGLAGTTGELFF
>TRBV29-1|TRBJ1-1|few|NA
TGCAGCGTTGCGGGACGGATGAACACTGAAGCTTTCTTT
CSVAGRMNTEAFF
>TRBV28|TRBJ2-1|few|NA
TGTGCCAGCAGTTTAGTAGGGGTAGACGGGGGCCGTGAGCAGTTCTTC
CASSLVGVDGGREQFF
>TRBV6-5|TRBJ2-2|many|NA
TGTGCCAGCAGTTACTTTCCCTCTCGGGCCGGGGAGCTGTTTTTT
CASSYFPSRAGELFF
>TRBV3-1|TRBJ2-3|many|TRBD2
TGTGCCAGCAGCCAAGTCGCTAGCGGGAGGACCACAGATACGCAGTATTTT
CASSQVASGRTTDTQYF
>TRBV7-3|TRBJ2-1|many|TRBD2
TGTGCCAGCAGCTTACACCCCGCTAGCGGGAGCCCTAGCTCCTACAATGAGCAGTTCTTC
CASSLHPASGSPSSYNEQFF
>TRBV10-2|TRBJ2-5|many|NA
TGCGCAACGCGGGACACGAGAGGCCAAGAGACCCAGTACTTC
CATRDTRGQETQYF
>TRBV7-9|TRBJ2-7|many|NA
TGTGCCAGCGGTTCGGACAAAACCTACGAGCAGTACTTC
CASGSDKTYEQYF
>TRBV24-1|TRBJ2-1|many|NA
TGTGCCACCAGTGATTCCCCAGGGCTACGCGGGCAGTTCTTC
CATSDSPGLRGQFF
>TRBV11-2|TRBJ2-2|many|NA
TGTGCCAGCAGCCCTACCCCCGGGACGCACGGAAGTCGGCCCGGGGAGCTGTTTTTT
CASSPTPGTHGSRPGELFF
>TRBV10-1|TRBJ2-3|many|TRBD2
TGCGCCAGCAGTGAGTCGAAGAGCGGGAGGGCCCCAGATACGCAGTATTTT
CASSESKSGRAPDTQYF
>TRBV6-5|TRBJ2-7|many|TRBD1
TGTGCCAGCAGGACAGGGGGCTTATCCTACGAGCAGTACTTC
CASRTGGLSYEQYF
>TRBV14|TRBJ1-1|few|NA
TGTGCCAGCAGCCAAGTTCGAAACACTGAAGCTTTCTTT
CASSQVRNTEAFF
>TRBV20-1|TRBJ2-7|many|NA
TGCAGTGCGGAGGGGGCAGACTACGAGCAGTACTTC
CSAEGADYEQYF
>TRBV2|TRBJ2-1|many|TRBD2
TGTGCCAGCAGGCCCGGGGGGTGGTACAATGAGCAGTTCTTC
CASRPGGWYNEQFF
>TRBV5-6|TRBJ2-1|many|TRBD1
TGTGCCAGCAGCTTGCTGGGGACAGGGGGCGATGAGCAGTTCTTC
CASSLLGTGGDEQFF
>TRBV28|TRBJ2-7|many|TRBD2
TGTGCCAGCAGACGTAGCGGGAGCCAGACCGAGCAGTACTTC
CASRRSGSQTEQYF